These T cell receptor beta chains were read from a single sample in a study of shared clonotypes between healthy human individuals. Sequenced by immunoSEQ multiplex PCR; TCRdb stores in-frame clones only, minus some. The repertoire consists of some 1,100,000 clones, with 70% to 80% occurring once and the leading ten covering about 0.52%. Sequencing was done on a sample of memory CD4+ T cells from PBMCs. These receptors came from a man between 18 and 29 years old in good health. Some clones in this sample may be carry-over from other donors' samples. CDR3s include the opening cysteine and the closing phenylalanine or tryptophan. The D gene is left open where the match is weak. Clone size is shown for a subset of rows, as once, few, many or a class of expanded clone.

CDR3aa: CASSPRAGGEETQYF
CDR3nt: TGCGCCAGCAGCCCCCGTGCGGGAGGTGAGGAGACCCAGTACTTC
v_gene: TRBV5-1
d_gene: TRBD2
j_gene: TRBJ2-5
abundance: NA

CDR3aa: CASSLGNRNEAFF
CDR3nt: TGCGCCAGCAGCTTGGGGAACAGGAATGAAGCTTTCTTT
v_gene: TRBV5-1
d_gene: NA
j_gene: TRBJ1-1
abundance: NA

CDR3aa: CASSASGTGRPDTQYF
CDR3nt: TGTGCCAGCAGCGCTTCCGGGACAGGGCGCCCAGATACGCAGTATTTT
v_gene: TRBV9
d_gene: TRBD1
j_gene: TRBJ2-3
abundance: NA

CDR3aa: CASSRTGGVYEQYF
CDR3nt: TGTGCCAGCTCACGGACAGGGGGTGTATACGAGCAGTACTTC
v_gene: TRBV18
d_gene: TRBD1
j_gene: TRBJ2-7
abundance: few

CDR3aa: CASSAGTENTEAFF
CDR3nt: TGTGCCAGCAGCGCCGGGACAGAGAACACTGAAGCTTTCTTT
v_gene: TRBV6-4
d_gene: TRBD1
j_gene: TRBJ1-1
abundance: NA

CDR3aa: CASSSPQGRTEAFF
CDR3nt: TGTGCCAGCAGCTCCCCACAGGGTCGGACTGAAGCTTTCTTT
v_gene: TRBV5-4
d_gene: NA
j_gene: TRBJ1-1
abundance: NA

CDR3aa: CASSTTLTANTGELFF
CDR3nt: TGTGCCAGTAGTACGACACTAACCGCGAACACCGGGGAGCTGTTTTTT
v_gene: TRBV19
d_gene: NA
j_gene: TRBJ2-2
abundance: NA

CDR3aa: CASSLEGVYYGYTF
CDR3nt: TGCGCCAGCAGCTTGGAGGGGGTGTACTATGGCTACACCTTC
v_gene: TRBV5-1
d_gene: NA
j_gene: TRBJ1-2
abundance: NA

CDR3aa: CASSPGTFTGELFF
CDR3nt: TGTGCCAGCAGCCCCGGAACTTTTACCGGGGAGCTGTTTTTT
v_gene: TRBV7-3
d_gene: NA
j_gene: TRBJ2-2
abundance: many

CDR3aa: CASSEGTVYGYTF
CDR3nt: TGTGCCAGCAGCGAGGGGACAGTCTATGGCTACACCTTC
v_gene: TRBV2
d_gene: TRBD1
j_gene: TRBJ1-2
abundance: NA

CDR3aa: CASSPQRGRDEQFF
CDR3nt: TGTGCCAGCAGCCCTCAAAGGGGAAGAGATGAGCAGTTCTTC
v_gene: TRBV2
d_gene: NA
j_gene: TRBJ2-1
abundance: NA

CDR3aa: CASSRGAATNEKLFF
CDR3nt: TGTGCCAGCAGCCGCGGGGCGGCAACTAATGAAAAACTGTTTTTT
v_gene: TRBV9
d_gene: NA
j_gene: TRBJ1-4
abundance: NA

CDR3aa: CASSLGTSGRGETQYF
CDR3nt: TGCGCCAGCAGCTTGGGCACTAGCGGGAGAGGGGAGACCCAGTACTTC
v_gene: TRBV5-1
d_gene: TRBD2
j_gene: TRBJ2-5
abundance: few

CDR3aa: CASSLASSYEQYF
CDR3nt: TGTGCCAGCAGCTTAGCTAGCTCCTACGAGCAGTACTTC
v_gene: TRBV11-2
d_gene: NA
j_gene: TRBJ2-7
abundance: NA

CDR3aa: CASSLGRVPNYGYTF
CDR3nt: TGTGCCAGCAGCTTAGGGAGAGTGCCTAACTATGGCTACACCTTC
v_gene: TRBV11-1
d_gene: NA
j_gene: TRBJ1-2
abundance: NA

CDR3aa: CASSPGTSLGGYTF
CDR3nt: TGTGCCAGCAGTCCCGGGACATCCTTGGGTGGCTACACCTTC
v_gene: TRBV28
d_gene: NA
j_gene: TRBJ1-2
abundance: NA

CDR3aa: CASRSGNNQPQHF
CDR3nt: TGTGCCAGCAGGTCAGGGAACAATCAGCCCCAGCATTTT
v_gene: TRBV6-5
d_gene: NA
j_gene: TRBJ1-5
abundance: NA

CDR3aa: CASSFGNNQPQHF
CDR3nt: TGTGCCAGCAGTTTTGGGAACAATCAGCCCCAGCATTTT
v_gene: TRBV14
d_gene: NA
j_gene: TRBJ1-5
abundance: NA

CDR3aa: CASSSGLGNQPQHF
CDR3nt: TGTGCCAGCAGCTCGGGACTGGGGAATCAGCCCCAGCATTTT
v_gene: TRBV11-1
d_gene: NA
j_gene: TRBJ1-5
abundance: NA

CDR3aa: CASSLGDRGFTSTDTQYF
CDR3nt: TGCGCCAGCAGCTTGGGGGACAGGGGATTTACTAGCACAGATACGCAGTATTTT
v_gene: TRBV5-1
d_gene: TRBD1
j_gene: TRBJ2-3
abundance: NA

CDR3aa: CASSPRQPTDTQYF
CDR3nt: TGTGCCAGCAGCCCTAGACAGCCCACAGATACGCAGTATTTT
v_gene: TRBV5-3
d_gene: NA
j_gene: TRBJ2-3
abundance: NA

CDR3aa: CASSFFQGRVFQRHKNIQYF
CDR3nt: TGTGCCAGCAGCTTCTTCCAAGGGCGAGTTTTTCAGCGGCACAAAAACATTCAGTACTTC
v_gene: TRBV5-8
d_gene: NA
j_gene: TRBJ2-4
abundance: NA

CDR3aa: CASSEVGGKNTGELFF
CDR3nt: TGCGCCAGCAGTGAGGTTGGCGGGAAAAACACCGGGGAGCTGTTTTTT
v_gene: TRBV10-2
d_gene: NA
j_gene: TRBJ2-2
abundance: many

CDR3aa: CASSEYPRGPGELFF
CDR3nt: TGTGCCAGCAGCGAGTACCCCAGGGGCCCCGGGGAGCTGTTTTTT
v_gene: TRBV9
d_gene: NA
j_gene: TRBJ2-2
abundance: many

CDR3aa: CASSFPSGQGRSYAAEAFF
CDR3nt: TGTGCCAGCAGCTTCCCCTCGGGACAGGGGCGATCCTATGCGGCTGAAGCTTTCTTT
v_gene: TRBV7-9
d_gene: TRBD1
j_gene: TRBJ1-1
abundance: few

CDR3aa: CASSISLHRINYGYTF
CDR3nt: TGTGCCAGTAGTATATCCCTTCACAGGATTAACTATGGCTACACCTTC
v_gene: TRBV19
d_gene: NA
j_gene: TRBJ1-2
abundance: NA

CDR3aa: CASSESGTGFAGGYGYTF
CDR3nt: TGTGCCAGCAGTGAATCGGGGACAGGGTTCGCCGGGGGCTATGGCTACACCTTC
v_gene: TRBV25-1
d_gene: TRBD1
j_gene: TRBJ1-2
abundance: NA

CDR3aa: CSAHRTDTQYF
CDR3nt: TGCAGTGCTCACCGCACAGATACGCAGTATTTT
v_gene: TRBV20-1
d_gene: NA
j_gene: TRBJ2-3
abundance: NA

CDR3aa: CASSILLGQGTDTQYF
CDR3nt: TGTGCCAGTAGTATTCTCTTAGGACAGGGGACAGATACGCAGTATTTT
v_gene: TRBV19
d_gene: TRBD1
j_gene: TRBJ2-3
abundance: NA

CDR3aa: CASSARRSSTDTQYF
CDR3nt: TGTGCCAGCAGCGCTCGCCGGTCAAGCACAGATACGCAGTATTTT
v_gene: TRBV5-4
d_gene: NA
j_gene: TRBJ2-3
abundance: NA

CDR3aa: CASSPRGQGAHGYTF
CDR3nt: TGTGCCAGCAGTCCACGCGGACAGGGGGCTCATGGCTACACCTTC
v_gene: TRBV6-5
d_gene: TRBD1
j_gene: TRBJ1-2
abundance: NA